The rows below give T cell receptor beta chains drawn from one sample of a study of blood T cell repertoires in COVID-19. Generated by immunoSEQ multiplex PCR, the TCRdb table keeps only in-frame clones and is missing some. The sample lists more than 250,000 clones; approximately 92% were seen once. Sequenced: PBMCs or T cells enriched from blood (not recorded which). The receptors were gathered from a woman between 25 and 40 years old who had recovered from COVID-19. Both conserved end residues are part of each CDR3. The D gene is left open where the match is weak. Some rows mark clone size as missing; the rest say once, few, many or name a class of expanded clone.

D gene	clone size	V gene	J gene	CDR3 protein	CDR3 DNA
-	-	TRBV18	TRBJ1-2	CASSRSEDYGYTF	TGTGCCAGCTCCCGCAGTGAGGACTATGGCTACACCTTC
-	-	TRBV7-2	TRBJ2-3	CASSVSGNTQYF	TGTGCCAGCAGCGTCAGCGGAAATACGCAGTATTTT
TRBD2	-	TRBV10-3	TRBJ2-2	CAISVRSGGANTGELFF	TGTGCCATCAGTGTACGTAGCGGGGGGGCGAACACCGGGGAGCTGTTTTTT
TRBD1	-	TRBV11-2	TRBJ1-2	CASSPAGTAYGYTF	TGTGCCAGCAGCCCCGCTGGGACAGCTTATGGCTACACCTTC
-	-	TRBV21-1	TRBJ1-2	CASSHRGSYGYTF	TGTGCCAGCAGCCACAGGGGGAGCTATGGCTACACCTTC
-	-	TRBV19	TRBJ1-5	CASTLGAVNNQPQHF	TGTGCCAGTACCCTAGGGGCAGTTAACAATCAGCCCCAGCATTTT
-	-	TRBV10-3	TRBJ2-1	CAISGGTEDNEQFF	TGTGCCATCAGTGGCGGGACAGAGGACAATGAGCAGTTCTTC
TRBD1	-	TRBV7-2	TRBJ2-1	CASSPRDRGYNEQFF	TGTGCCAGCAGTCCCCGGGACAGGGGTTACAATGAGCAGTTCTTC
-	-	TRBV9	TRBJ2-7	CASSVAAGYSYEQYF	TGTGCCAGCAGCGTAGCGGCGGGCTACTCCTACGAGCAGTACTTC
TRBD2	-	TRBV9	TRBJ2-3	CASSGGLAGALDTQYF	TGTGCCAGCAGCGGAGGACTAGCGGGAGCCCTAGATACGCAGTATTTT
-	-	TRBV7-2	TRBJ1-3	CASSLADNLVSGNTIYF	TGTGCCAGCAGCTTAGCCGACAACCTCGTCTCTGGAAACACCATATATTTT
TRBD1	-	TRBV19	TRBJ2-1	CASSSSGTGAYNEQFF	TGTGCCAGTAGTAGCTCCGGGACAGGGGCCTACAATGAGCAGTTCTTC
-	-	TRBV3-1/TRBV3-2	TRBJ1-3	CASSQIHVGTTNTIYF	TGTGCCAGCAGCCAAATCCACGTAGGGACTACAAACACCATATATTTT
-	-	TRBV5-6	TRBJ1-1	CASSSSGHIEAFF	TGTGCCAGCAGCTCCTCGGGACACATTGAAGCTTTCTTT
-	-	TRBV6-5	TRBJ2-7	CASRTGGEQYF	TGTGCCTCACGGACTGGAGGCGAGCAGTACTTC
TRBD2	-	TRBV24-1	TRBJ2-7	CATSDGSGGEQYF	TGTGCCACCAGTGACGGGAGCGGGGGGGAGCAGTACTTC
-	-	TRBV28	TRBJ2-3	CASRGGTFTDTQYF	TGTGCCAGTAGAGGGGGAACCTTCACAGATACGCAGTATTTT
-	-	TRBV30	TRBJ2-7	CAWGLYEQYF	TGTGCCTGGGGTCTGTACGAGCAGTACTTC
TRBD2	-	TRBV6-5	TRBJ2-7	CASSYGTGGAYEQYF	TGTGCCAGCAGTTACGGGACTGGGGGGGCCTACGAGCAGTACTTC
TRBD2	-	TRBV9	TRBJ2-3	CASSVLRGGPDTQYF	TGTGCCAGCAGCGTACTGCGGGGGGGCCCAGATACGCAGTATTTT
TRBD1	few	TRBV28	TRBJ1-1	CASSQDRATEAFF	TGTGCCAGCAGTCAAGACAGGGCCACTGAAGCTTTCTTT
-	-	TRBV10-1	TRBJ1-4	CASSTAWDTRPTNEKLFF	TGCGCCAGCAGTACCGCCTGGGACACAAGGCCAACTAATGAAAAACTGTTTTTT
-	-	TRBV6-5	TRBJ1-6	CASSLFTLDNSPLHF	TGTGCCAGCAGTTTATTTACCCTAGATAATTCACCCCTCCACTTT
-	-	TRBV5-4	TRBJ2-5	CASSLLPRETQYF	TGTGCCAGCAGCCTGCTCCCGAGGGAGACCCAGTACTTC
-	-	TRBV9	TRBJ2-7	CASSVYGNEQYF	TGTGCCAGCAGCGTATACGGGAACGAGCAGTACTTC
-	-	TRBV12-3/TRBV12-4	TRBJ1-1	CASSPMGRTEAFF	TGTGCCAGCAGTCCAATGGGGCGAACTGAAGCTTTCTTT